This TCR beta chain was profiled in a study of blood T cell repertoires in COVID-19. Turning to the study itself: PBMCs, B-cell-depleted T cells, or T cells provided the cDNA or gDNA that made up the material.

This CDR3 has 14 amino acids. J lost 2 bases, V lost 5 bases, and 2 bases had no gene match. Germline loops: CDR1 SEHNR, CDR2 FQNEAQ (reference sequence). This clone was seen just once. Using immunoSEQ multiplex PCR, the repertoire was profiled, and TCRdb retains in-frame clones only, with some absent. The repertoire includes 150,000 to 200,000 clones, roughly 80% of them detected once, and 7.6% sits in the top ten. The chain joins TRBV7-9 to TRBJ2-2; 7 bases align to TRBD1. This sequence was found in an older woman with COVID-19, enrolled during active disease. Sample: peripheral blood. CDR3 region: CASSGQANTGELFF. The CDR3 region has the DNA TGTGCCAGCAGCGGACAGGCCAACACCGGGGAGCTGTTTTTT.